This T cell receptor (beta chain) is drawn from a study of T cell responses to AZD1222 COVID-19 vaccine (dated by TCRdb to about 2021). Regarding the research as a whole: AZD1222 recipients with second doses at about 4 weeks or about 12 weeks were pooled, because spike-specific TCR depth and breadth did not differ between schedules. TCR sequencing was performed for 230 to 250 trial participants, of whom some 200 were given two doses of AZD1222 and 26 were given two doses of MenACWY control vaccine. Trial participants were enrolled by age into subgroups of 18-55, 56-69 and 70-plus years, and roughly 150, 30 and 60 TCR-sequenced participants, respectively, were included in these subgroups. Overall study results and their limits: The 56-69-year group was small, and its depth increase did not reach significance, likely because of low power. After two AZD1222 doses, both the breadth and the depth of spike-specific TCRs were significantly higher than at day 0 and than in MenACWY recipients. Participants were mostly white British and included more females than males, and it was suggested by the authors that clonal diversity may have been underestimated. Reportedly, close to half of the unique spike-specific TCRs recognized epitopes lying outside the regions that are mutated in the B.1.351 and B.1.1.7 variants. Conclusions about previously exposed vaccinees were limited because only a handful of AZD1222 recipients were SARS-CoV-2 seropositive at baseline. CD4 TCRs associated with the vaccine covered the entire spike protein, and the dominant responses were in regions 160-218 and 743-854. Because no day 14 peak-response samples were available, the repertoires could be characterized only after the peak T cell response.

From the germline V gene (reference sequence), CDR1 is LNHDA and CDR2 is SQIVND. Including the terminal cysteine and phenylalanine, the CDR3 comprises 15 residues. Only CDR3 DNA remains: 45 bases, in frame from the first base. Clipping removes 4 bases from V and 2 bases from J, with 5 as the unmatched junction base count. The CDR3 regions of human TCRbeta chains were analyzed by immunosequencing. Per the authors' processing: TCRs in the repertoires were compared against a reference library of SARS-CoV-2-specific TCRs that had been generated with the MIRA antigen-specificity platform. Breadth was defined as the fraction of unique TCRs that were SARS-CoV-2-associated. Depth was defined as the fraction of total T cells that were SARS-CoV-2-associated. Each spike-specific TCR was assigned to its reactive spike region and to a CD4 or CD8 class using the MIRA data. Log10-transformed breadth and depth values were compared by one-way ANOVA with Sidak's multiple comparisons tests. TCRdb provides this immuneACCESS table in a form limited to in-frame rearrangements. Some clones are lacking; in checked studies, under half of them reflect an unresolved V gene, and why the rest are absent is not known. V, J and clone size reflect that table, while D and trimming were determined from the DNA. The sample profile shows 75,000 to 95,000 clones; approximately 90% of them were found once. The top ten clones comprise about 19% of the sample.

The time point label here, explained by the study, means: baseline before first vaccination. Vaccinee samples were obtained from the UK trials COV001 and COV002, which included a single-blind randomized controlled phase 2/3 trial of AZD1222 (ChAdOx1 nCoV-19) in healthy adults. For TCRbeta chain sequencing, PBMC samples from trial participants were taken at day 0 and at day 28 after the second dose. Note on this clone: The antigen it binds to is not known. Per-nucleotide qualities are absent, and no much larger clonotype sits a single base away.

The starting material was peripheral blood, obtained on day 0 of AZD1222 vaccination. The sequence joins TRBV19 to TRBJ2-1, and 7 bases in between align with TRBD2. This sequence was found in an adult in good health. The DNA sequence reads TGTGCCAGTAGTACTAGCGGAAGTCCCTACAATGAGCAGTTCTTC. It encodes CASSTSGSPYNEQFF.